The 31 T cell receptor beta chains given below trace back to one sample, sequenced in a study of neurological immune-mediated disorders. TCRdb re-derived calls from the 5' RACE reads in MiXCR, one entry per CDR3 protein. The table has more than 35,000 distinct CDR3 sequences, about 6.3% seen once; the top ten hold around 0.6%. Sequenced input: CD4+ T cells from blood. Receptors were obtained from a woman aged 40 to 50 in good health.

This clonotype has a count of ten or more. The rearrangement joins TRBV5-8 to TRBJ2-2; weak D call: TRBD2 (5 bases). Between the trimmed V and J ends, which lost 0 bases and 4 bases, there was a span of 10 bases. The CDR3 has 15 residues. The germline gives CDR1 SGHTS, CDR2 YDEGEE. CDR3 sequence (DNA): TGTGCCAGCAGCTTGGCTACCCGGGGCACCGGGGAGCTGTTTTTT. The encoded protein is CASSLATRGTGELFF.

Ten or more counts support this clonotype. The CDR3 spells CSARGVTSRYTF. The CDR3 nucleotides are TGCAGTGCTAGAGGGGTGACTAGCCGCTACACCTTC. The rearrangement links TRBV20-1 to TRBJ1-2; no definite D call. CDR3 length: 12 residues. Trimming pared 1 base from V and 9 bases from J, leaving 12 bases between. Per the germline V gene, CDR1 is DFQATT and CDR2 is SNEGSKA (reference sequence).

This clonotype was observed at least ten times. This sequence joins TRBV29-1 and TRBJ2-1; tentatively, D is TRBD1 (5 bases). Per the germline V gene, CDR1 is SQVTM and CDR2 is ANQGSEA. CDR3 size: 10 residues. Trimming removed 7 bases from V and 13 bases from J, with 14 bases in between. The CDR3 region is CSAQDILQFF. The CDR3 DNA follows: TGCAGCGCCCAGGACATTCTCCAGTTCTTC.

The table lists this clonotype with many counts. This rearrangement joins TRBV7-2 to TRBJ1-4; D not resolved. With 4 bases removed from V and 8 bases from J, the gap between germline ends came to 11 bases. The germline gives CDR1 SGHTA, CDR2 FQGNSA. The CDR3 loop spans 13 amino acids. The CDR3 is CASSSRMEEKLFF. The CDR3 nucleotides read TGTGCCAGCAGCTCACGAATGGAAGAAAAACTGTTTTTT.

This clonotype has a count of ten or more. V usage is TRBV5-1 and J usage is TRBJ2-1, with D possibly TRBD2 on 5 matching bases. Per germline, CDR1 SGHRS and CDR2 YFSETQ. The CDR3 is 15 residues long. V was clipped by 2 bases and J by 0 bases, with 9 bases between them. DNA of the CDR3: TGCGCCAGCAGCTTAGGACTGACCTCCTACAATGAGCAGTTCTTC. Protein sequence: CASSLGLTSYNEQFF.

This clonotype was counted at least ten times. The J gene is TRBJ2-4, the V gene TRBV20-1; D could derive from TRBD1 or TRBD2 (5 bases each). The CDR3 sequence is 17 residues long. The V and J ends lost 2 bases and 7 bases respectively, with 24 bases between them. CDR1 and CDR2 from the germline V gene are DFQATT and SNEGSKA (reference sequence). CDR3 sequence reads: CSARPPGGRVRQNIQYF. DNA for the CDR3: TGCAGTGCTAGACCACCTGGGGGAAGGGTCCGTCAGAACATTCAGTACTTC.

This clonotype appeared many times. This chain joins TRBV7-2 and TRBJ2-1; D is perhaps TRBD2 (5 bases). The germline V gene has CDR1 SGHTA and CDR2 FQGNSA. The CDR3 loop spans 20 amino acids. The germline V and J ends were trimmed by 5 bases and 4 bases, with 30 bases remaining between them. The CDR3 protein is CASSSFLAFRPSHRYNEQFF. The CDR3 nucleotides read TGTGCCAGCAGCAGTTTCCTAGCTTTCCGCCCGTCACACCGTTACAATGAGCAGTTCTTC.

The chain has TRBV20-1 and TRBJ2-5, with 7 bases lining up with TRBD1. Per the germline V gene, CDR1 is DFQATT and CDR2 is SNEGSKA (reference sequence). The length of the CDR3 is 14 residues. The junction had 12 bases not matched to a gene; V was cut back by 6 bases and J by 5 bases. CDR3 nucleotides: TGCAGTGCCGTGACAGGGCCCCTCGGGGAGACCCAGTACTTC. Translating gives CSAVTGPLGETQYF.

Ten or more counts support this clonotype. The chain combines TRBV6-6 with TRBJ2-7; tentative D call: TRBD1 (5 bases). V was clipped by 6 bases and J by 3 bases, with 6 bases between them. Germline assignment: CDR1 MNHNY and CDR2 SVGAGI (reference sequence). The length of the CDR3 is 11 residues. CDR3 in amino acids: CASRTVYEQYF. As DNA, the CDR3 is TGTGCCAGCAGGACAGTCTACGAGCAGTACTTC.

This clonotype was detected many times. The chain joins TRBV29-1 to TRBJ2-1; 8 bases line up with TRBD2. V dropped 0 bases and J dropped 4; count of bases not matched to a gene: 11. Germline values: CDR1 SQVTM, CDR2 ANQGSEA. The CDR3 totals 17 residues. CDR3 coding DNA: TGCAGCGTTGAAGATCAGTGGCTAGCGGGTTCTTACAATGAGCAGTTCTTC. Translating gives CSVEDQWLAGSYNEQFF.

This clonotype came up many times. The chain uses TRBV6-6 and TRBJ2-4; TRBD2 matches 7 bases. This CDR3 comprises 14 residues. CDR1 and CDR2 (germline): MNHNY, SVGAGI (reference sequence). V gave up 6 bases and J gave up 9 bases; unmatched junction bases: 11. Written as DNA, the CDR3 is TGTGCCAGCAGCCCGGGACTACCAGGTCCCATTCAGTACTTC. Protein product: CASSPGLPGPIQYF.

This clonotype was detected ten times or more. The chain links TRBV5-1 to TRBJ2-3; D ambiguous. The CDR3 loop spans 14 amino acids. V was pared by 2 bases and J by 4 bases, with 11 bases between. Looked up from germline, CDR1 is SGHRS and CDR2 is YFSETQ. The CDR3 coding sequence is TGCGCCAGCAGCTTTTCTCCCTGGGCAGATACGCAGTATTTT. Its translation: CASSFSPWADTQYF.

This clonotype was found many times. The CDR3 DNA reads as TGTGCCACCCATGGAACAGCACCCACTGAAGCTTTCTTT. It is translated as CATHGTAPTEAFF. The chain uses TRBV10-3 and TRBJ1-1; no clear D gene. CDR3 length: 13 residues. V dropped 10 bases and J dropped 4 bases, with 16 bases sitting between them. Germline values: CDR1 ENHRY, CDR2 SYGVKD.

This clonotype was picked up many times. The chain recombines TRBV5-1 with TRBJ2-1; unclear D gene. The CDR3 consists of 13 residues. The V gene's germline CDR1 is SGHRS and CDR2 YFSETQ. Trimming removed 2 bases at V and 7 bases at J, with 10 bases between. The CDR3 nucleotides read TGCGCCAGCAGCTTCCAAATGGGAAATGAGCAGTTCTTC. Its protein product is CASSFQMGNEQFF. Drawing the rest from reference TRBV5-1 and TRBJ2-1, the complete variable domain is KAGVTQTPRYLIKTRGQQVTLSCSPISGHRSVSWYQQTPGQGLQFLFEYFSETQRNKGNFPGRFSGRQFSNSRSEMNVSTLELGDSALYLCASSFQMGNEQFFGPGTRLTVL.

This clonotype was counted many times. V and J are TRBV5-1 and TRBJ1-1; 7 positions agree with TRBD1. Germline CDR1 is SGHRS and CDR2 is YFSETQ. The J segment lost 5 bases and the V segment lost 1 base, leaving 8 bases of the junction unmatched. CDR3 length: 15 residues. CDR3 coding DNA: TGCGCCAGCAGCTTGAGGGGGCCTGGGAAGACTGAAGCTTTCTTT. Protein product: CASSLRGPGKTEAFF.

This clonotype was counted ten times or more. V and J are TRBV4-2 and TRBJ2-1; perhaps TRBD2 as D (5 bases). The CDR3 covers 14 residues. Germline lookup yields CDR1 LGHNA and CDR2 YNFKEQ. V was shortened by 4 bases and J by 8 bases, with 15 bases between the two germline ends. The chain's CDR3 is CASSPRLGGHEQFF. The CDR3, as DNA: TGTGCCAGCAGCCCAAGACTGGGCGGGCATGAGCAGTTCTTC.

This clonotype was seen repeatedly, ten times or more. This chain joins TRBV5-1 and TRBJ2-2; 7 bases match TRBD1. The CDR3 contains 15 residues. The junction had 12 bases not matched to a gene; V was cut back by 7 bases and J by 6 bases. Germline loops: CDR1 SGHRS, CDR2 YFSETQ. The CDR3 sequence is CASEGTGVGSGELFF. Written as DNA, the CDR3 is TGCGCCAGCGAAGGAACAGGGGTAGGATCCGGGGAGCTGTTTTTT.

In this sample, this clonotype turned up many times. This chain joins TRBV7-3 and TRBJ2-3; no definite D call. The V end lost 5 bases, the J end lost 5 bases, and 11 bases lay between the germline ends. The CDR3 has 13 residues. Germline-derived CDR1 and CDR2 are SGHTA and FQGTGA. The CDR3 loop reads CASSPISQDTQYF. The CDR3 nucleotides read TGTGCCAGCAGCCCCATTTCCCAAGATACGCAGTATTTT.

This clonotype showed up many times. The J gene is TRBJ2-2, the V gene TRBV5-5; D gene unclear. V was shortened by 0 bases and J by 4 bases, with 10 bases between the two germline ends. CDR1 and CDR2 (germline): SGHKS, YYEKEE (reference sequence). The CDR3 has 15 residues. The CDR3 is CASSLDRMLTGELFF. Here the CDR3 DNA reads TGTGCCAGCAGCTTGGATCGAATGCTCACCGGGGAGCTGTTTTTT.

This clonotype came up many times. The chain employs TRBV20-1 and TRBJ2-2, with 11 nucleotides matching TRBD2. CDR1 is DFQATT, CDR2 SNEGSKA, per germline (reference sequence). The J segment lost 0 bases and the V segment lost 0 bases, leaving 6 bases of the junction unmatched. The CDR3 is 18 amino acids. CDR3 in DNA: TGCAGTGCTAGAGAATGGACTAGCGGGCCGCCGAACACCGGGGAGCTGTTTTTT. It specifies CSAREWTSGPPNTGELFF.

This clonotype came up a few times. At one end, the junction sequence differs from germline, possibly due to a read error. The chain joins TRBV20-1 to TRBJ1-1; D uncertain. CDR3 size: 13 residues. CDR1 and CDR2 (germline): DFQATT, SNEGSKA (reference sequence). CDR3 sequence reads: CGATTREATEAFF. In nucleotides, the CDR3 is TGCGGTGCTACAACGAGGGAGGCCACTGAAGCTTTCTTT.

This clonotype was seen ten or more times. The chain uses TRBV5-1 and TRBJ2-2; no clear D. V lost 4 bases and J lost 4, with 14 bases in between. CDR1 SGHRS and CDR2 YFSETQ come from the germline V gene. There are 15 residues in the CDR3. The CDR3: CASSPPTDSTGELFF. As DNA, the CDR3 is TGCGCCAGCAGCCCTCCCACGGATAGCACCGGGGAGCTGTTTTTT.

This clonotype was counted many times. The chain couples TRBV20-1 to TRBJ1-5; the D gene is possibly TRBD1 (5 bases). The CDR3 totals 16 residues. Trimming left V 8 bases short and J 0 bases short, with 20 bases between. The V gene's germline CDR1 is DFQATT and CDR2 SNEGSKA (reference sequence). The CDR3 is CSTRWGPPNSNQPQHF. The CDR3 DNA follows: TGCAGTACCAGGTGGGGACCCCCCAATAGCAATCAGCCCCAGCATTTT.

This clonotype was counted at least ten times. CDR3 region: CASTWGDRVNTDTQYF. As DNA, the CDR3 is TGTGCCAGCACCTGGGGGGACAGGGTGAACACAGATACGCAGTATTTT. This chain links TRBV12-3 or TRBV12-4 with TRBJ2-3; 9 bases agree with TRBD1. The CDR3 consists of 16 residues. V lost 7 bases to trimming and J lost 2 bases; unmatched junction nucleotides: 10.

This clonotype was counted many times. V is TRBV15 and J is TRBJ2-7; D is ambiguous. CDR1 and CDR2 from the germline V gene are LNHNV and YYDKDF (reference sequence). Trimming left V 0 bases short and J 0 bases short, with 12 bases between. This CDR3 has 16 amino acids. CDR3 DNA: TGTGCCACCAGCAGAGATCCCTACACTTCCTCCTACGAGCAGTACTTC. Its protein is CATSRDPYTSSYEQYF. The complete variable domain, with remaining parts taken from reference TRBV15 and TRBJ2-7, reads DAMVIQNPRYQVTQFGKPVTLSCSQTLNHNVMYWYQQKSSQAPKLLFHYYDKDFNNEADTPDNFQSRRPNTSFCFLDIRSPGLGDTAMYLCATSRDPYTSSYEQYFGPGTRLTVT.

This clonotype was detected only a few times. The chain is built from TRBV5-4 and TRBJ2-2; 7 bases are a match to TRBD1. V trimming: 2 bases; J trimming: 0 bases; junction bases outside the gene matches: 4. Per the germline V gene, CDR1 is SGHNT and CDR2 is YYREEE (reference sequence). The CDR3 loop spans 16 amino acids. CDR3 residues: CASSLSGTANTGELFF. Written as DNA, the CDR3 is TGTGCCAGCAGCTTATCCGGGACAGCGAACACCGGGGAGCTGTTTTTT.

This clonotype was detected many times. The chain combines TRBV25-1 with TRBJ2-1, with a tentative D call TRBD2 (5 bases). CDR1 is MGHDK, CDR2 SYGVNS, per germline. The CDR3 is 15 residues long. Trimming took off 3 bases at V and 1 base at J, with 10 bases between the two ends. CDR3 loop: CASSEARGSYNEQFF. The CDR3 nucleotides are TGTGCCAGCAGTGAGGCCCGCGGGTCCTACAATGAGCAGTTCTTC.

This clonotype ranks as medium-sized (0.01 to 0.1%). The chain employs TRBV29-1 and TRBJ1-5; no reliable D call. Trimming stripped 4 bases from V and 3 bases from J, with 10 bases between. Germline CDR1 is SQVTM and CDR2 is ANQGSEA. The CDR3 is 13 residues long. As DNA, the CDR3 is TGCAGCGTTGGATTCAGCCCCAATCAGCCCCAGCATTTT. It encodes CSVGFSPNQPQHF.

This clonotype has ten or more counts. The rearrangement uses TRBV7-9 and TRBJ2-1; D gene ambiguous. The CDR3 contains 11 residues. V lost 8 bases, J lost 5 bases, and 7 bases lay in between. Germline CDR1 and CDR2: SEHNR and FQNEAQ (reference sequence). CDR3 loop: CASPDDNEQFF. The DNA for the CDR3 is TGTGCCAGCCCGGACGACAATGAGCAGTTCTTC.

This clonotype was seen at least ten times. The chain joins TRBV7-6 to TRBJ1-3; no firm D call. Between the trimmed V and J ends, which lost 1 base and 0 bases, there was a span of 10 bases. This CDR3 is built from 16 residues. Germline CDR1 is SGHVS and CDR2 is FNYEAQ. CDR3 DNA sequence: TGTGCCAGCAGCTTAGGGTCCAGGAGCTCTGGAAACACCATATATTTT. Translation gives CASSLGSRSSGNTIYF.

This sequence joins TRBV3-1 and TRBJ1-1; a weak D match, TRBD1 (6 bases). The V and J ends lost 1 base and 4 bases respectively, with 13 bases between them. The CDR3 extends over 15 amino acids. Looked up from germline, CDR1 is LGHDT and CDR2 is YNNKEL (reference sequence). The CDR3 DNA follows: TGTGCCAGCAGCCAAGCAATAGGACAGATCACTGAAGCTTTCTTT. It specifies CASSQAIGQITEAFF.